The 26 T cell receptor beta chains below all came from one sample that was sequenced in a study of beta chain features in type 1 diabetes. Overall study results and limits: TCRB CDR3s from Type 1 diabetes patients were moderately but significantly shorter in all four CD4+ subsets.

The antigens of these receptors remain unknown. All of the isolated RNA was reverse transcribed, so expressed TCRB transcripts were sequenced. Sequencing used immunoSEQ multiplex PCR; TCRdb keeps in-frame clones, though not all of them. Of fewer than 15,000 clones in the sample, over 55% were seen once. The material sequenced was stem cell memory CD4+ T cells from blood. The origin of the receptors is a woman younger than 35 with type 1 diabetes.

This clone was observed a few times. The chain recombines TRBV2 with TRBJ2-6; D possibly corresponds to TRBD1 (5 bases). The CDR3 covers 18 residues. V was pared by 5 bases and J by 0 bases, with 17 bases between. Germline V gives CDR1 SNHLY, CDR2 FYNNEI. The CDR3 DNA reads as TGTGCCAGCAGTCCATCCGGCAGGGCATTCTCTGGGGCCAACGTCCTGACTTTC. This gives the protein CASSPSGRAFSGANVLTF.

This clone was counted once. The V gene is TRBV27, the J gene TRBJ2-7, with 8 bases identical to TRBD2. Losses at the gene ends were 2 bases for V and 2 bases for J; bases not matched to a gene: 5. The germline V gene encodes CDR1 MNHEY and CDR2 SMNVEV (reference sequence). The CDR3 covers 15 residues. The DNA for the CDR3 is TGTGCCAGCAGTTTAACGCGGGGGGTAGCCTACGAGCAGTACTTC. It encodes CASSLTRGVAYEQYF.

The chain joins TRBV5-6 to TRBJ1-2; possibly TRBD1 for D (5 bases). The CDR3 totals 15 residues. Germline V gene lookup returns CDR1 SGHDT and CDR2 YYEEEE. Trimming removed 3 bases at V and 5 bases at J, with 17 bases between. This chain's CDR3 is CASSSPRRTTYGYTF. The CDR3 nucleotides are TGTGCCAGCAGCTCCCCTCGAAGGACAACTTATGGCTACACCTTC.

The chain couples TRBV14 to TRBJ2-7; 7 bases match TRBD1. The CDR3 totals 14 residues. J was trimmed by 5 bases and V by 4 bases; bases with no gene match: 8. The V gene's germline CDR1 is SGHDN and CDR2 FVKESK. The CDR3 coding sequence is TGTGCCAGCAGCCCCAGGACAGGCGGCGACGAGCAGTACTTC. It specifies CASSPRTGGDEQYF.

This chain uses TRBV29-1 with TRBJ2-1; TRBD2 is a possible D gene (6 bases). CDR1 is SQVTM, CDR2 ANQGSEA, per germline. Trimming removed 7 bases from V and 9 bases from J, with 22 bases in between. The CDR3 is 14 residues long. CDR3 bases: TGCAGCGCCCGGGTGTCGGGGGAGCTGAGTGAGCAGTTCTTC. Protein: CSARVSGELSEQFF.

The V call is TRBV28, the J call TRBJ2-5; TRBD1 might be the D (7 bases). The germline V and J ends were trimmed by 11 bases and 2 bases, with 9 bases remaining between them. The CDR3 length is 11 residues. Looked up from germline, CDR1 is MDHEN and CDR2 is SYDVKM. CDR3 amino acids: CASGGQETQYF. In DNA form, the CDR3 reads TGTGCCTCAGGGGGGCAAGAGACCCAGTACTTC.

The chain couples TRBV2 to TRBJ2-7; 9 bases are a match to TRBD2. The CDR3 totals 14 residues. Germline CDR1 SNHLY, CDR2 FYNNEI. With 7 bases clipped from V and 5 bases from J, the junction kept 9 bases outside the gene matches. CDR3 sequence (DNA): TGTGCCAGCAACCTGGCGGGAGGGCCTAACGAGCAGTACTTC. As protein: CASNLAGGPNEQYF.

The CDR3 DNA reads TGTGCCAGCTCACCGGGACAACAAGAGACCCAGTACTTC. Amino acid sequence: CASSPGQQETQYF. The chain links TRBV18 to TRBJ2-5, with D possibly being TRBD1 (6 bases). The germline V gene has CDR1 KGHSH and CDR2 LQKENI. The CDR3 is 13 amino acids. V was cut by 3 bases and J by 2 bases, with 7 bases left in between. The entire variable domain, with the rest obtained from reference TRBV18 and TRBJ2-5, is as follows: NAGVMQNPRHLVRRRGQEARLRCSPMKGHSHVYWYRQLPEEGLKFMVYLQKENIIDESGMPKERFSAEFPKEGPSILRIQQVVRGDSAAYFCASSPGQQETQYFGPGTRLLVL.

The chain is built from TRBV5-4 and TRBJ2-1, with TRBD2 matching over 8 bases. Germline CDR1 is SGHNT and CDR2 is YYREEE (reference sequence). V lost 0 bases and J lost 0; bases outside the gene matches: 2. The length of the CDR3 is 16 residues. CDR3 amino acids: CASSLDGTSSYNEQFF. The CDR3 DNA is TGTGCCAGCAGCTTGGACGGGACTAGCTCCTACAATGAGCAGTTCTTC.

This clone was detected only once. The J gene is TRBJ2-3, the V gene TRBV5-1; perhaps TRBD1 as D (5 bases). Germline V gene sequence: CDR1 SGHRS, CDR2 YFSETQ. The CDR3 sequence is 17 residues long. V was shortened by 0 bases and J by 6 bases, with 20 bases between the two germline ends. CDR3 nucleotide sequence: TGCGCCAGCAGCTTGGTCACAGGATCAAGTCGGCTGGATACGCAGTATTTT. It codes for CASSLVTGSSRLDTQYF. Looking up the rest from reference TRBV5-1 and TRBJ2-3 gives the full variable domain: KAGVTQTPRYLIKTRGQQVTLSCSPISGHRSVSWYQQTPGQGLQFLFEYFSETQRNKGNFPGRFSGRQFSNSRSEMNVSTLELGDSALYLCASSLVTGSSRLDTQYFGPGTRLTVL.

The V and J genes are TRBV5-4 and TRBJ1-4; a possible D gene is TRBD1 (5 bases). The CDR3 length is 16 residues. Trimming removed 4 bases from V and 4 bases from J, with 17 bases in between. CDR1 and CDR2 (germline): SGHNT, YYREEE (reference sequence). The DNA for the CDR3 is TGTGCCAGCAGCCAACACCTGGGGCAGGGTAATGAAAAACTGTTTTTT. This encodes CASSQHLGQGNEKLFF.

In this sample, this clone turned up a few times. The V and J genes are TRBV14 and TRBJ1-1; tentative D call: TRBD1 (5 bases). The CDR3 runs 16 residues. Trimming pared 4 bases from V and 4 bases from J, leaving 19 bases between. The germline V gene encodes CDR1 SGHDN and CDR2 FVKESK. CDR3 loop: CASSPAGRGWITEAFF. The CDR3 DNA is TGTGCCAGCAGCCCTGCCGGGCGGGGGTGGATCACTGAAGCTTTCTTT.

The chain combines TRBV5-1 with TRBJ2-5, with 14 nucleotides matching TRBD2. Germline V gene data show CDR1 as SGHRS and CDR2 as YFSETQ. V lost 4 bases and J lost 2; bases outside the gene matches: 7. There are 17 residues in the CDR3. CDR3 amino acids: CASSRGLAGVRQETQYF. In nucleotides, the CDR3 is TGCGCCAGCAGCCGGGGACTAGCGGGGGTTCGGCAAGAGACCCAGTACTTC.

CDR3: CASNFYSGGASEQFF. The CDR3 region has the DNA TGTGCCAGTAACTTTTATAGCGGGGGGGCCTCTGAGCAGTTCTTC. This sequence joins TRBV19 and TRBJ2-1, with TRBD2 matching over 11 bases. The germline V gene encodes CDR1 LNHDA and CDR2 SQIVND (reference sequence). This CDR3 region has 15 residues. Trimming took 7 bases from V and 9 from J; bases not matched to a gene: 11.

The chain joins TRBV29-1 to TRBJ2-5, with 8 bases aligning to TRBD2. Germline V CDR1 and CDR2: SQVTM, ANQGSEA. With V trimmed by 7 bases and J by 4 bases, 5 bases remained unmatched. This CDR3 has 12 amino acids. This chain's CDR3 is CSADSGGETQYF. In DNA, the CDR3 is TGCAGCGCCGACAGCGGGGGAGAGACCCAGTACTTC.

V and J are TRBV5-1 and TRBJ2-3; a weak D match, TRBD1 (6 bases). The V end lost 2 bases, the J end lost 5 bases, and 15 bases lay between the germline ends. CDR3 size: 15 residues. Per the germline V gene, CDR1 is SGHRS and CDR2 is YFSETQ. The chain's CDR3 is CASSFQKGEVDTQYF. CDR3 in DNA: TGCGCCAGCAGCTTCCAAAAGGGGGAAGTAGATACGCAGTATTTT. The full variable domain, in which reference TRBV5-1 and TRBJ2-3 provide the parts outside the CDR3, is KAGVTQTPRYLIKTRGQQVTLSCSPISGHRSVSWYQQTPGQGLQFLFEYFSETQRNKGNFPGRFSGRQFSNSRSEMNVSTLELGDSALYLCASSFQKGEVDTQYFGPGTRLTVL.

The CDR3 DNA follows: TGTGCCAGCTCACCCACAGGAGTGGGAGAGACCCAGTACTTC. Translating gives CASSPTGVGETQYF. V usage is TRBV18 and J usage is TRBJ2-5; D possibly corresponds to TRBD1 (5 bases). Between the trimmed V and J ends, which lost 3 bases and 4 bases, there was a span of 12 bases. This CDR3 contains 14 residues. Germline CDR1 KGHSH, CDR2 LQKENI. Variable domain in full (rest from reference TRBV18 and TRBJ2-5): NAGVMQNPRHLVRRRGQEARLRCSPMKGHSHVYWYRQLPEEGLKFMVYLQKENIIDESGMPKERFSAEFPKEGPSILRIQQVVRGDSAAYFCASSPTGVGETQYFGPGTRLLVL.

This chain connects TRBV5-4 to TRBJ1-3; a weak D match, TRBD1 (5 bases). CDR1 is SGHNT and CDR2 is YYREEE in the germline V gene (reference sequence). Trimming removed 0 bases from V and 2 bases from J, with 6 bases in between. The CDR3 contains 14 residues. CDR3 nucleotide sequence: TGTGCCAGCAGCTTGGCAGGGACTGGAAACACCATATATTTT. Translating gives CASSLAGTGNTIYF.

This clone has just a few counts. The chain joins TRBV4-1 to TRBJ2-3; 11 nucleotides match TRBD2. V trimming: 4 bases; J trimming: 3 bases; junction bases outside the gene matches: 6. The CDR3 sequence is 16 residues long. The germline CDR1 and CDR2 sequences are MGHRA and YSYEKL. DNA for the CDR3: TGCGCCAGCAGCCCCTCTAGCGGGAGGATGACAGATACGCAGTATTTT. Translation gives CASSPSSGRMTDTQYF.

The chain uses TRBV7-2 and TRBJ1-3, with D perhaps matching TRBD1 (6 bases). The CDR3 consists of 16 residues. The ends were cut back, 5 bases at V and 0 bases at J, with 14 bases in the middle. Per the germline V gene, CDR1 is SGHTA and CDR2 is FQGNSA. The CDR3 here is CASSPRTAYSGNTIYF. The CDR3 DNA sequence: TGTGCCAGCAGCCCCCGGACAGCTTACTCTGGAAACACCATATATTTT.

The J gene is TRBJ2-2, the V gene TRBV13, with TRBD2 matching 11 bases. Germline assignment: CDR1 PRHDT and CDR2 FYEKMQ (reference sequence). Trimming at V came to 5 bases and at J to 4 bases, leaving 15 bases not matched to a gene. The CDR3 loop spans 19 amino acids. The CDR3 here is CASSPRSTGLAVGTGELFF. DNA of the CDR3: TGTGCCAGCAGCCCCCGATCCACGGGACTAGCGGTCGGCACCGGGGAGCTGTTTTTT.

A few counts support this clone. The V call is TRBV4-2, the J call TRBJ2-5; a weak D match, TRBD2 (6 bases). The J call may be mistaken, given a closer DNA end match to TRBJ2-7. Germline CDR1 is LGHNA and CDR2 is YNFKEQ. This CDR3 has 13 residues. CDR3 loop: CASSRDREYEQYF. DNA of the CDR3: TGTGCCAGCAGCCGTGATCGGGAGTACGAGCAGTACTTC.

The chain combines TRBV19 with TRBJ2-1, with D tentatively TRBD2 (6 bases). Germline V gene lookup returns CDR1 LNHDA and CDR2 SQIVND (reference sequence). The CDR3 runs to 15 residues. Trimming pared 6 bases from V and 0 bases from J, leaving 12 bases between. CDR3 DNA sequence: TGTGCCAGTAGGGTGGGAGGACTCTCCTACAATGAGCAGTTCTTC. The encoded protein is CASRVGGLSYNEQFF. Looking up the rest from reference TRBV19 and TRBJ2-1 gives the full variable domain: DGGITQSPKYLFRKEGQNVTLSCEQNLNHDAMYWYRQDPGQGLRLIYYSQIVNDFQKGDIAEGYSVSREKKESFPLTVTSAQKNPTAFYLCASRVGGLSYNEQFFGPGTRLTVL.

The V and J genes are TRBV14 and TRBJ1-2, with TRBD1 identical over 8 bases. The V gene's germline CDR1 is SGHDN and CDR2 FVKESK. The CDR3 is 15 residues long. V shed 1 base, J shed 4 bases, and the junction held 5 bases outside the gene matches. The CDR3 region is CASSQAGQGSYGYTF. The CDR3 coding sequence is TGTGCCAGCAGCCAAGCAGGACAGGGAAGCTATGGCTACACCTTC.

In its sample, this clone was seen once. The chain uses TRBV5-1 and TRBJ2-1; 8 bases line up with TRBD2. Germline trimming cut 1 base from V and 7 bases from J; bases unmatched to any gene: 7. This CDR3 has 15 residues. Germline CDR1 SGHRS, CDR2 YFSETQ. CDR3 nucleotide sequence: TGCGCCAGCAGCTTGTCAGGACTAGCAGGTAATGAGCAGTTCTTC. It yields the protein CASSLSGLAGNEQFF.

The J gene is TRBJ2-1, the V gene TRBV5-1, with 7 bases fitting TRBD2. Germline loops: CDR1 SGHRS, CDR2 YFSETQ. V lost 4 bases to trimming and J lost 6 bases; unmatched junction nucleotides: 10. This CDR3 comprises 15 residues. CDR3 loop: CASSAAAGVGNEQFF. In nucleotides, the CDR3 is TGCGCCAGCAGCGCAGCGGCGGGAGTTGGCAATGAGCAGTTCTTC. Supplemented by reference TRBV5-1 and TRBJ2-1, the full variable domain reads KAGVTQTPRYLIKTRGQQVTLSCSPISGHRSVSWYQQTPGQGLQFLFEYFSETQRNKGNFPGRFSGRQFSNSRSEMNVSTLELGDSALYLCASSAAAGVGNEQFFGPGTRLTVL.